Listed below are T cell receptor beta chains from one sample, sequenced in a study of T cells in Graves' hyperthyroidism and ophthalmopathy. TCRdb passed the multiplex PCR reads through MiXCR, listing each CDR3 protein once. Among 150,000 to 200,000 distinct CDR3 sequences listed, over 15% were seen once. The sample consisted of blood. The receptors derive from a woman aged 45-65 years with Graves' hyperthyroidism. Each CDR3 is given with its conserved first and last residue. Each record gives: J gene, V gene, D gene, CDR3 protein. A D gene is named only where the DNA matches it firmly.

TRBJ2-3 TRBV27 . CASSFSSAGTDTQYF
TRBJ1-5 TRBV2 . CASRGVVAQPQHF
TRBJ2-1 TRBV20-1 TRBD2 CSARQPAGLAGSSYNEQFF
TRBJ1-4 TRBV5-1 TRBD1 CASSLSGTDNEKLFF
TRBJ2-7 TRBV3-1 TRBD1 CASSLVQGREQYF
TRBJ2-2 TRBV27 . CASSLSWDTGELFF
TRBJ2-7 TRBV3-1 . CASSPRTQKTYEQYF
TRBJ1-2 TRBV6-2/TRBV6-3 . CASSLGYNYGYTF
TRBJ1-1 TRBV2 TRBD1 CASSEALGTGGITEAFF
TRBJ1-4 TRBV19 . CASSIYADTGGKLFF
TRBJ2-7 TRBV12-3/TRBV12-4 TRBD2 CASSLAPASGGPWEQYF
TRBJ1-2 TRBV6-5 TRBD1 CASSYGTASYGYTF
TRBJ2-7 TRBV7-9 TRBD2 CASSRGVGEQYF
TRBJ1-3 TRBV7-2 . CASSLGSGAGNTIYF
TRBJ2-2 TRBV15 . CATSRDLLTGELFF
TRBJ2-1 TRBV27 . CASSLGSARYEQFF
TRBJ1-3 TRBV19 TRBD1 CASRDRGRVSGNTIYF